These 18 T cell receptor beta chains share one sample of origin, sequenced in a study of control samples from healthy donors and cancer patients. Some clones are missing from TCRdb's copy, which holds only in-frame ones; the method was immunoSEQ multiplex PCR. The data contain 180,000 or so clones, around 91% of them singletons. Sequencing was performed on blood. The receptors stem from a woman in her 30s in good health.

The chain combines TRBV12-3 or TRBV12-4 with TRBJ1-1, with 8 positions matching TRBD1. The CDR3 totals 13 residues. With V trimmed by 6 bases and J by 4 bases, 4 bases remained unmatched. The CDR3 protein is CASRDRALTEAFF. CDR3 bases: TGTGCCAGCAGGGACAGGGCTCTCACTGAAGCTTTCTTT.

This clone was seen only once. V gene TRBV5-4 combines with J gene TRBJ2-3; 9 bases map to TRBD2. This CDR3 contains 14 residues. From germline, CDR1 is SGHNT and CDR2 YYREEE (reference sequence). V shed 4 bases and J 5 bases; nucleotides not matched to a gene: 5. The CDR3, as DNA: TGTGCCAGCAGCATAGCGGGGGAGATAGATACGCAGTATTTT. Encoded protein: CASSIAGEIDTQYF.

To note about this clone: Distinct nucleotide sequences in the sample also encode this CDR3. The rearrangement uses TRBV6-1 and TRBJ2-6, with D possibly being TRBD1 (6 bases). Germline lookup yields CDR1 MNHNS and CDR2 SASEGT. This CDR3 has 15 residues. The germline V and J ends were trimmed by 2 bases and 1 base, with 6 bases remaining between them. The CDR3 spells CASSERGSGANVLTF. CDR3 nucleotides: TGTGCCAGCAGTGAAAGGGGGTCTGGGGCCAACGTCCTGACTTTC.

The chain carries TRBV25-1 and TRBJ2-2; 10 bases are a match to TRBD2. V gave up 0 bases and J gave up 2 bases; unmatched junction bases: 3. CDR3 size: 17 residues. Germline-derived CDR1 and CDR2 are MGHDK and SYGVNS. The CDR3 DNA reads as TGTGCCAGCAGTGAATATCGGACTAGCGGAAACACCGGGGAGCTGTTTTTT. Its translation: CASSEYRTSGNTGELFF.

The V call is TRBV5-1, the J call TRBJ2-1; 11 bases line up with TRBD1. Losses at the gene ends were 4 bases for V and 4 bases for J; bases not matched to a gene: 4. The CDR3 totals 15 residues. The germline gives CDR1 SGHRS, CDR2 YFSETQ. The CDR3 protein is CASSLGTGGYNEQFF. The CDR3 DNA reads TGCGCCAGCAGCCTTGGGACAGGGGGTTACAATGAGCAGTTCTTC. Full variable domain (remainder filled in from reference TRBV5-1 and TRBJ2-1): KAGVTQTPRYLIKTRGQQVTLSCSPISGHRSVSWYQQTPGQGLQFLFEYFSETQRNKGNFPGRFSGRQFSNSRSEMNVSTLELGDSALYLCASSLGTGGYNEQFFGPGTRLTVL.

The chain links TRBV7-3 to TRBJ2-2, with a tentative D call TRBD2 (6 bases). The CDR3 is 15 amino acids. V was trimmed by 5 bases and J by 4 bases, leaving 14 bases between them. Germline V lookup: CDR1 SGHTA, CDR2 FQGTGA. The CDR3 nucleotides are TGTGCCAGCAGCCTGGGGGGACTCCGCACCGGGGAGCTGTTTTTT. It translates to CASSLGGLRTGELFF.

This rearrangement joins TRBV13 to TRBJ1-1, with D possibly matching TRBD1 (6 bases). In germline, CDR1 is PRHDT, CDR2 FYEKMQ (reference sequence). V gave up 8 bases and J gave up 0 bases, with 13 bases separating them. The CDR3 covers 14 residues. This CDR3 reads CASGPGTLNTEAFF. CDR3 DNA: TGTGCCAGCGGTCCCGGGACATTGAACACTGAAGCTTTCTTT.

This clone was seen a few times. CDR3 in amino acids: CASSPRQGFLGYTF. The CDR3 DNA reads as TGTGCCAGCAGTCCTCGACAGGGGTTTCTTGGCTACACCTTC. This chain joins TRBV27 and TRBJ1-2, with TRBD1 matching 8 bases. Germline CDR1 and CDR2: MNHEY and SMNVEV (reference sequence). There are 14 residues in the CDR3. The V and J ends lost 5 bases and 7 bases, in that order; junction bases with no gene match: 9.

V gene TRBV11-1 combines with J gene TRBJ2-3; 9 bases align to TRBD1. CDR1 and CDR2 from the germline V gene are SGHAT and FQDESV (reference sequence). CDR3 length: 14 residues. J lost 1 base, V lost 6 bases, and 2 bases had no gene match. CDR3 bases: TGTGCCAGCAGGGGACAGGGACGCACAGATACGCAGTATTTT. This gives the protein CASRGQGRTDTQYF.

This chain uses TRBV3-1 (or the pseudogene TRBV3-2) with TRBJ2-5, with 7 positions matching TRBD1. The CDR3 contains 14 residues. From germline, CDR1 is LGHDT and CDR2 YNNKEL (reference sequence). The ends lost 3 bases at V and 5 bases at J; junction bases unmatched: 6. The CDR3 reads CASSHTGEGETQYF. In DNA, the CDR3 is TGTGCCAGCAGCCACACAGGGGAAGGTGAGACCCAGTACTTC.

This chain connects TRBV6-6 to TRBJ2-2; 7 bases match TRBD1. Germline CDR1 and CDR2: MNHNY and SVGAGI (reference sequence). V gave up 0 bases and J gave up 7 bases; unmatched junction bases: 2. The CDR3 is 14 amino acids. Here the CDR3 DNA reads TGTGCCAGCAGTTACTCGAGACAGGGCGGGGAGCTGTTTTTT. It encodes CASSYSRQGGELFF.

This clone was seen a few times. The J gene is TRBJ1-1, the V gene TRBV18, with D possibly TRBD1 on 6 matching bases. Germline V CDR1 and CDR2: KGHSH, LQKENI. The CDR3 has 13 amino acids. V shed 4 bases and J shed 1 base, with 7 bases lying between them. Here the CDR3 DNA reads TGTGCCAGCTCACGGACAGAGAACACTGAAGCTTTCTTT. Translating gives CASSRTENTEAFF. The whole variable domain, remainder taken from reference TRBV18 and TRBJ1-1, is NAGVMQNPRHLVRRRGQEARLRCSPMKGHSHVYWYRQLPEEGLKFMVYLQKENIIDESGMPKERFSAEFPKEGPSILRIQQVVRGDSAAYFCASSRTENTEAFFGQGTRLTVV.

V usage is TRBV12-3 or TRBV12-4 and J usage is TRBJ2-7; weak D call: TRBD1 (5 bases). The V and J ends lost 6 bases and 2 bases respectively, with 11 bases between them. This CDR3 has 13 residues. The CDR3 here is CASSVGQPYEQYF. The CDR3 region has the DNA TGTGCCAGCAGCGTGGGGCAACCCTACGAGCAGTACTTC.

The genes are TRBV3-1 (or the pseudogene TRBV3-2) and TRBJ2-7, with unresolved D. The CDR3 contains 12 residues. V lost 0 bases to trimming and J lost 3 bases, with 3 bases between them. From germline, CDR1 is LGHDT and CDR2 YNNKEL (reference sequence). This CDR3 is CASSQDFYEQYF. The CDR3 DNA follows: TGTGCCAGCAGCCAAGATTTCTACGAGCAGTACTTC.

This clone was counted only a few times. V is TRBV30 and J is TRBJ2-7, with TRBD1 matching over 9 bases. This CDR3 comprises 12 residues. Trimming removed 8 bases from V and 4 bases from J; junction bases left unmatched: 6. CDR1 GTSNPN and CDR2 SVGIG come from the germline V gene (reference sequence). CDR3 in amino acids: CALRDRVYEQYF. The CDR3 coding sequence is TGTGCCCTCCGGGACAGGGTTTACGAGCAGTACTTC.

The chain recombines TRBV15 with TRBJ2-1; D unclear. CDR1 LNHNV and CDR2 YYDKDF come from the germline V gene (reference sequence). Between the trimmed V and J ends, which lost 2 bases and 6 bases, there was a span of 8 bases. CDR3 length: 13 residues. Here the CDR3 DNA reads TGTGCCACCAGCAGATCGGTGCCCAATGAGCAGTTCTTC. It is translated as CATSRSVPNEQFF.

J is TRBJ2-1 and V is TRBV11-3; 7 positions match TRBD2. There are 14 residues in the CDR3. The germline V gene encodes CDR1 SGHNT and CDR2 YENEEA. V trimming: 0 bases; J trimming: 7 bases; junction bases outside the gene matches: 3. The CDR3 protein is CASSLEGRGNEQFF. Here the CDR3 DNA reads TGTGCCAGCAGCTTAGAGGGGAGGGGTAATGAGCAGTTCTTC.

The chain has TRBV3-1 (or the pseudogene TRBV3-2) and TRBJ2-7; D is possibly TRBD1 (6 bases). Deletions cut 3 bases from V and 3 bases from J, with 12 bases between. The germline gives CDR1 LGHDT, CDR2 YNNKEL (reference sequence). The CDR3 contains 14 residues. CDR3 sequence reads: CASSQGTRSYEQYF. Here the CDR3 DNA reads TGTGCCAGCAGCCAGGGGACACGTAGCTACGAGCAGTACTTC.